The source of this T cell receptor (beta chain) is a study of shared clonotypes between healthy human individuals. Among the donors, all were Caucasian adults who lived in Nashville, Tennessee. Generated by immunoSEQ multiplex PCR, the TCRdb table keeps only in-frame clones and is missing some. The table records under 120,000 clones, about 72% of them present only once. The TCR originated in a woman in her twenties or thirties in good health. Sequencing input: memory CD8+ T cells sorted from blood. Specified subset: CD45RO+ cells pooled with CCR7-negative TemRA cells.

The CDR3 nucleotides are TGTGCCAGCAGCCCCTACCGGACAGTCCGCGGCACTGAAGCTTTCTTT. It is translated as CASSPYRTVRGTEAFF. The chain couples TRBV7-8 to TRBJ1-1, with D perhaps matching TRBD1 (6 bases). The germline gives CDR1 SGHVS, CDR2 FQNEAQ. There are 16 residues in the CDR3. V lost 5 bases and J 4 bases, leaving 20 bases between the germline ends. Together with reference TRBV7-8 and TRBJ1-1, the CDR3 gives the full variable domain: GAGVSQSPRYKVAKRGQDVALRCDPISGHVSLFWYQQALGQGPEFLTYFQNEAQLDKSGLPSDRFFAERPEGSVSTLKIQRTQQEDSAVYLCASSPYRTVRGTEAFFGQGTRLTVV.